This TCR beta chain appears in the sequencing data of a study of CD8+CD57+ T cells in acquired aplastic anemia. In the study overall: Sorted CD4+ and CD8+ cells yielded roughly 3.2 ug of DNA on average.

TCR beta VDJ and CDR3 were profiled, and genomic DNA was the template. TCRdb re-called the reads through MiXCR, storing one row per CDR3 protein. The table shows around 250,000 distinct CDR3 sequences, with 45% to 70% occurring only once. Overall study results and limits: Statistical testing detected no significant gap in CD8+ Simpson's diversity between patients and controls. The study identified twenty-nine CD8+ CDR3 sequences shared by patients and controls.

There are many counts of this clonotype. Its antigen is undetermined. The TCR was taken from a human donor with severe aplastic anemia or a healthy control (not recorded which). Sequencing used sorted CD4+, CD8+, or CD8+CD57+ T cells (not recorded which) from PBMCs.

Here the CDR3 DNA reads TGTGCCAGCAGCCTGACCTCACTAGCCAAAAACATTCAGTACTTC. Translating gives CASSLTSLAKNIQYF. The chain has TRBV12-3 or TRBV12-4 and TRBJ2-4; no firm D call. CDR3 length: 15 amino acids. Deletions cut 6 bases from V and 0 bases from J, with 12 bases between.